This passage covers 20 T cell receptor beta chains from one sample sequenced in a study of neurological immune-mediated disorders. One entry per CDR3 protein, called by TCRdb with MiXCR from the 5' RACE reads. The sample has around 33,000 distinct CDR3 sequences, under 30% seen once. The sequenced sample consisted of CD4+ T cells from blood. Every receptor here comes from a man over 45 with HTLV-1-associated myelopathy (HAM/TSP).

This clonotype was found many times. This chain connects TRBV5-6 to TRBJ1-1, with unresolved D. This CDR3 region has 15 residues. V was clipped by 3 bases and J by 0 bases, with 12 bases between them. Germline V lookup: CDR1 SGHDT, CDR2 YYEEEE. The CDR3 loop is CASSSRQGMNTEAFF. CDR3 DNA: TGTGCCAGCAGCTCTCGACAAGGGATGAACACTGAAGCTTTCTTT.

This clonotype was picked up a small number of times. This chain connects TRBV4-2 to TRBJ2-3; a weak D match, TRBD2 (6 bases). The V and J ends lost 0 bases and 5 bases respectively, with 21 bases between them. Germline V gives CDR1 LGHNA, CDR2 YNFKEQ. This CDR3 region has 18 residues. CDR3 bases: TGTGCCAGCAGCCAAGAACCCCGGATTGGCGGGGCTGGAGATACGCAGTATTTT. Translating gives CASSQEPRIGGAGDTQYF.

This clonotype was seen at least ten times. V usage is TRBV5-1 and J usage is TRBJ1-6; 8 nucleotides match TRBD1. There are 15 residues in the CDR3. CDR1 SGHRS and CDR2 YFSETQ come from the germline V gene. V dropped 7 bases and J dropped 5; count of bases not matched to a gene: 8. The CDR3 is CASGLGTGNNSPLHF. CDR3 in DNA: TGCGCCAGCGGACTGGGGACAGGCAATAATTCACCCCTCCACTTT.

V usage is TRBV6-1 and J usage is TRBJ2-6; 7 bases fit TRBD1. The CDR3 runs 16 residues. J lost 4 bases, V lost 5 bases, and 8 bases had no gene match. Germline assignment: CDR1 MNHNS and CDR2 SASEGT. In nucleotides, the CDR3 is TGTGCCAGCAGTCGTGACAGGGTAAACGGGGCCAACGTCCTGACTTTC. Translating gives CASSRDRVNGANVLTF.

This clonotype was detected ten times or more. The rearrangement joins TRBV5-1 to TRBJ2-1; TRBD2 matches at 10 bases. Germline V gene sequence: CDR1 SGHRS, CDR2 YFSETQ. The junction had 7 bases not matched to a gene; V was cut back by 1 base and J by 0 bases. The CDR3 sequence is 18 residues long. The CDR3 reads CASSLRAPSGSSYNEQFF. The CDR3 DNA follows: TGCGCCAGCAGCTTGCGGGCCCCTAGCGGGAGCTCCTACAATGAGCAGTTCTTC.

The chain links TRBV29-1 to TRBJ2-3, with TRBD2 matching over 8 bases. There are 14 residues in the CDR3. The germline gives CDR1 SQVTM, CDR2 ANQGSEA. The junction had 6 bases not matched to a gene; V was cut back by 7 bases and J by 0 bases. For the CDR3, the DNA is TGCAGCGGCCGGACTAGCCCTAGCACAGATACGCAGTATTTT. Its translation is CSGRTSPSTDTQYF.

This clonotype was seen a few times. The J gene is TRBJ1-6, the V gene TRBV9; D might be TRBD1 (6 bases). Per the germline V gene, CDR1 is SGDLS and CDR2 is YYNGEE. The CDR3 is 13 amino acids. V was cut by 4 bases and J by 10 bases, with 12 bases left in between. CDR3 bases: TGTGCCAGCAGCCTCCAGGGGCAATCACCCCTCCACTTT. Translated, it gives CASSLQGQSPLHF.

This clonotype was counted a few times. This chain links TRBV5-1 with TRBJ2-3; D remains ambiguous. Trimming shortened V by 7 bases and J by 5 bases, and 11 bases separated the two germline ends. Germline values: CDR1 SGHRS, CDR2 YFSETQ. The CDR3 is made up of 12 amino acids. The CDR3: CASSFTGDTQYF. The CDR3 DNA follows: TGCGCCAGCTCTTTCACTGGAGATACGCAGTATTTT.

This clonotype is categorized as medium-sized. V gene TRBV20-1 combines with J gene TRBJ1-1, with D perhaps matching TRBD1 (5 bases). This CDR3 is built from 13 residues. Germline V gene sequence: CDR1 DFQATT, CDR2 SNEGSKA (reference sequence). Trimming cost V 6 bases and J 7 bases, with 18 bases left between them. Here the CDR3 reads CSAPQAGQIEAFF. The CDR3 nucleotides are TGCAGTGCCCCCCAAGCGGGGCAGATTGAAGCTTTCTTT.

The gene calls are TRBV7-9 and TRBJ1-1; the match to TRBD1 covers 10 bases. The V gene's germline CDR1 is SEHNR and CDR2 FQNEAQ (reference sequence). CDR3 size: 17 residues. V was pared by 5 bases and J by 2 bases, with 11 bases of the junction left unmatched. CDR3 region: CASSPRIGDRGNTEAFF. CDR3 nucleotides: TGTGCCAGCAGCCCTAGGATAGGGGACAGGGGAAACACTGAAGCTTTCTTT.

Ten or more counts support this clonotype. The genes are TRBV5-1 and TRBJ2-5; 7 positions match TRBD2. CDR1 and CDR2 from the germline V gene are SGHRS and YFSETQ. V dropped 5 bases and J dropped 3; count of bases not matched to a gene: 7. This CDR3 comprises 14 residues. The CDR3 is CASRRSGTEETQYF. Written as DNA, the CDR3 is TGCGCCAGCAGACGGAGCGGGACCGAAGAGACCCAGTACTTC.

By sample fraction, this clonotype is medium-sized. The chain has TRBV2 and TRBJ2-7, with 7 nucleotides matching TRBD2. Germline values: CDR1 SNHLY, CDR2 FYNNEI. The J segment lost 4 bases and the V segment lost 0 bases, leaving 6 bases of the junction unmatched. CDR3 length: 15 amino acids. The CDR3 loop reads CASSEAGGGGYEQYF. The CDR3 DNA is TGTGCCAGCAGTGAAGCCGGCGGCGGGGGATACGAGCAGTACTTC.

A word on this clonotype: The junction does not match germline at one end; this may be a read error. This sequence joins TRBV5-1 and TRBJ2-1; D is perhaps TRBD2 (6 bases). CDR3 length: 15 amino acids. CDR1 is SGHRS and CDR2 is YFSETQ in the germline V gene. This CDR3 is CASSLEGLHNGEQFF. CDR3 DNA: TGTGCCAGCAGCTTGGAGGGTCTCCACAACGGTGAGCAGTTCTTC.

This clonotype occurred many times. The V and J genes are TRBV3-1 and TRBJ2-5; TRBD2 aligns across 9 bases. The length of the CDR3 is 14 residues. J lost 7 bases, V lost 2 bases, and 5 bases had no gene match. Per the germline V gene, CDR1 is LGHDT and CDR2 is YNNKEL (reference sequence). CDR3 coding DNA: TGTGCCAGCAGCCAACGGAGAGCGGGGGGGACCCAGTACTTC. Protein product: CASSQRRAGGTQYF.

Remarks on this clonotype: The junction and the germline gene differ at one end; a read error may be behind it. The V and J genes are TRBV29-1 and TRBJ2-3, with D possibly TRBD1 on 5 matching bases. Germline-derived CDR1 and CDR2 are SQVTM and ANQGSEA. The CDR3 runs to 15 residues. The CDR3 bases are TGCAGCGTTGACTCGCTGAAAAGGGGCACGGATACGCAGTATTTT. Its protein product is CSVDSLKRGTDTQYF.

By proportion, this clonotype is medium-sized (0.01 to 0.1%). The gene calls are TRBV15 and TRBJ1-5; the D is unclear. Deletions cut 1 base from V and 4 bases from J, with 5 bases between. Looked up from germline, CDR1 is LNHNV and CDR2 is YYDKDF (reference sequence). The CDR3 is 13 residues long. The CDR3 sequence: CATSRGPNQPQHF. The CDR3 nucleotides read TGTGCCACCAGCAGAGGACCTAATCAGCCCCAGCATTTT.

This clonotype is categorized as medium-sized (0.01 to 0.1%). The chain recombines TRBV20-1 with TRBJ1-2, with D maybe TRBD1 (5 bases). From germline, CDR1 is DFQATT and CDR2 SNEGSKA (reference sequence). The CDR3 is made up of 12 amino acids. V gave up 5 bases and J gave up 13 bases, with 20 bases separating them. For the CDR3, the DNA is TGCAGTGCTTTCAGGGTACCAGAAGTCTTCACCTTC. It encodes CSAFRVPEVFTF.

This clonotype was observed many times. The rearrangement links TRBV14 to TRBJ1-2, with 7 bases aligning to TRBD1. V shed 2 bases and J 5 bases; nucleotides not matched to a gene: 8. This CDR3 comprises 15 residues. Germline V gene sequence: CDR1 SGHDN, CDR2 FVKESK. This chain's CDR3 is CASSQTRQGGYGYTF. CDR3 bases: TGTGCCAGCAGCCAAACGAGACAGGGCGGATATGGCTACACCTTC.

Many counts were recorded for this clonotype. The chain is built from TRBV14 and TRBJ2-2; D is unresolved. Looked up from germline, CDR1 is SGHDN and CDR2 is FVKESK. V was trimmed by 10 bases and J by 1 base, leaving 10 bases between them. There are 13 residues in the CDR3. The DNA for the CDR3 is TGTGCCACGCAGGAAAAGAACACCGGGGAGCTGTTTTTT. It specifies CATQEKNTGELFF.

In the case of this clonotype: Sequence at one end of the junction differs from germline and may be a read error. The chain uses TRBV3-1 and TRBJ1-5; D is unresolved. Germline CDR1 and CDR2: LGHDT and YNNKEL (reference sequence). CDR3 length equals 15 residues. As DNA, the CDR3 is TGTGTCAGCAGCCAAGGCGGGGTAGGCAATCAGCCCCAGCATTTT. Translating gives CVSSQGGVGNQPQHF.